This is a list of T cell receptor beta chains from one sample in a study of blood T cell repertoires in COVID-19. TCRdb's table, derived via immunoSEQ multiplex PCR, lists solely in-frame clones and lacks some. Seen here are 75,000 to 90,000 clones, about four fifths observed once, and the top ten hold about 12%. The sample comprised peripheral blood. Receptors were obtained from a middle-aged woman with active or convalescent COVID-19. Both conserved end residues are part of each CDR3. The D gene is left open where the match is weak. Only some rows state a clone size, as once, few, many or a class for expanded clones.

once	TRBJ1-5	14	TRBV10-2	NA	CASSWGGEGQPQHF	TGCGCCAGCAGTTGGGGGGGCGAGGGTCAGCCCCAGCATTTT
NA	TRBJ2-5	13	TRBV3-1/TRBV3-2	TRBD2	CASSQQGGETQYF	TGTGCCAGCAGCCAACAGGGAGGGGAGACCCAGTACTTC
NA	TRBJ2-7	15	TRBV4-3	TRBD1	CASSQGQGTYYEQYF	TGCGCCAGCAGCCAAGGACAGGGTACTTACTACGAGCAGTACTTC
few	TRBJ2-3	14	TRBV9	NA	CASSAYGATDTQYF	TGTGCCAGCAGCGCGTATGGGGCCACAGATACGCAGTATTTT
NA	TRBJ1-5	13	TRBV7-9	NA	CASSFADNQPQHF	TGTGCCAGCAGCTTCGCGGACAATCAGCCCCAGCATTTT
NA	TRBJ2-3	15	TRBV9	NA	CASSADSLSTDTQYF	TGTGCCAGCAGCGCCGACAGTCTTAGCACAGATACGCAGTATTTT
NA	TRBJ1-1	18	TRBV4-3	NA	CASSQDWTFREGNTEAFF	TGCGCCAGCAGCCAAGATTGGACCTTCAGGGAAGGGAACACTGAAGCTTTCTTT
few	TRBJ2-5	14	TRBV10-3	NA	CAIIFPRGRETQYF	TGTGCCATCATCTTCCCCAGGGGTAGGGAGACCCAGTACTTC
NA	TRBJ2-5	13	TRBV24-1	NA	CAIQSGGAETQYF	TGTGCCATCCAAAGCGGAGGGGCGGAGACCCAGTACTTC
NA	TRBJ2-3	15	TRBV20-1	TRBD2	CSASRGLADPYTQYF	TGCAGTGCTAGTAGGGGACTAGCGGACCCTTATACGCAGTATTTT
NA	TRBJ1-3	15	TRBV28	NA	CASSLSPGSGNTIYF	TGTGCCAGCAGTTTATCCCCAGGATCTGGAAACACCATATATTTT
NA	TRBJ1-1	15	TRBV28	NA	CASSATGLMNTEAFF	TGTGCCAGCAGCGCAACAGGCCTCATGAACACTGAAGCTTTCTTT
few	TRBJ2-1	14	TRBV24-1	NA	CATSDLGQGGEQFF	TGTGCCACCAGTGATTTGGGTCAGGGGGGTGAGCAGTTCTTC
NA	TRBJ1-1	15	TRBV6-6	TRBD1	CASSYGTGNLAEAFF	TGTGCCAGCAGTTACGGGACAGGAAATTTGGCTGAAGCTTTCTTT
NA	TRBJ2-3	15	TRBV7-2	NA	CASSLFRSPTDTQYF	TGTGCCAGCAGCTTATTTCGTTCCCCCACAGATACGCAGTATTTT
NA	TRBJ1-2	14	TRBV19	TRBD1	CASNRWDRDYGYTF	TGTGCCAGTAACCGATGGGACAGGGACTATGGCTACACCTTC
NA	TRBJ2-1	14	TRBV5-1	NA	CASSPTTSQYTQFF	TGCGCCAGCAGCCCCACGACAAGCCAGTATACACAGTTCTTC
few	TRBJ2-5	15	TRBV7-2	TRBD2	CASKLAGMEGKTQYF	TGTGCCAGCAAACTAGCGGGGATGGAGGGAAAGACCCAGTACTTC
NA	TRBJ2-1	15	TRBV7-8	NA	CASSLGRAFLGEQFF	TGTGCCAGCAGCTTAGGGAGGGCCTTTTTGGGTGAGCAGTTCTTC
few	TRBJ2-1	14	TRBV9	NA	CASSVERSNNEQFF	TGTGCCAGCAGCGTAGAGCGCAGTAACAATGAGCAGTTCTTC
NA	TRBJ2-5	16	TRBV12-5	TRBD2	CASGSLAGGLKETQYF	TGTGCTAGTGGTTCGCTGGCGGGAGGGCTTAAAGAGACCCAGTACTTC
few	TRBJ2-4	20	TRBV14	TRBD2	CASSQLPGTSGGPAKNIQYF	TGTGCCAGCAGCCAACTTCCCGGGACTAGCGGGGGCCCAGCCAAAAACATTCAGTACTTC
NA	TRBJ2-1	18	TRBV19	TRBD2	CASSRGTSGRFQVNEQFF	TGTGCCAGTAGTAGGGGGACTAGCGGGAGGTTCCAGGTCAATGAGCAGTTCTTC
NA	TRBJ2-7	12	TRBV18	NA	CASSPQGSEQYF	TGTGCCAGCTCACCACAGGGGTCCGAGCAGTACTTC
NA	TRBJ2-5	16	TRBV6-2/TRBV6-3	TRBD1	CASSYGTALAPETQYF	TGTGCCAGCAGTTACGGGACAGCGTTGGCCCCGGAGACCCAGTACTTC
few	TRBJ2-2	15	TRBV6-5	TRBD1	CATRRWDRDTGELFF	TGTGCCACCCGGAGGTGGGACAGGGACACCGGGGAGCTGTTTTTT
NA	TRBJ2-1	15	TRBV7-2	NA	CASSLAWAGYNEQFF	TGTGCCAGCAGCTTAGCGTGGGCAGGGTACAATGAGCAGTTCTTC
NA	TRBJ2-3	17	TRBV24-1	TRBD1	CATSEPTGRASTDTQYF	TGTGCCACCAGTGAGCCGACAGGGCGGGCTAGCACAGATACGCAGTATTTT
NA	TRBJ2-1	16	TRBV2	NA	CASRGGLGQIYNEQFF	TGTGCCAGCAGGGGGGGATTGGGACAGATTTACAATGAGCAGTTCTTC
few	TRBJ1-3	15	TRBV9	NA	CASSKGAGTGNTIYF	TGTGCCAGCAGCAAAGGTGCAGGGACTGGAAACACCATATATTTT
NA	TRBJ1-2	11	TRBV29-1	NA	CSVVGHYGYTF	TGCAGCGTGGTTGGGCACTATGGCTACACCTTC
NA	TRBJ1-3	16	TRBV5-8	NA	CASSSYSGARGNTIYF	TGTGCCAGCAGCTCATATTCAGGGGCAAGAGGAAACACCATATATTTT
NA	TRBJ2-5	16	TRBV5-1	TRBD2	CASSLDLAGGLETQYF	TGCGCCAGCAGCTTGGATCTAGCGGGGGGGCTGGAGACCCAGTACTTC
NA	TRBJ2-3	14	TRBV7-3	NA	CASSAHFSTDTQYF	TGTGCCAGCAGCGCCCACTTCAGCACAGATACGCAGTATTTT
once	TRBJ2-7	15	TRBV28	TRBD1	CASTSRGTGSYEQYF	TGTGCCAGCACCTCCCGGGGGACAGGCTCCTACGAGCAGTACTTC
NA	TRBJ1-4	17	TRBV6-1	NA	CASSERTEVATNEKLFF	TGTGCCAGCAGTGAAAGGACAGAAGTTGCAACTAATGAAAAACTGTTTTTT
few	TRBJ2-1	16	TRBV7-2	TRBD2	CASSPLSGRAGNEQFF	TGTGCCAGCAGCCCCCTTAGTGGGAGGGCCGGGAATGAGCAGTTCTTC
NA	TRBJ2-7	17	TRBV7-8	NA	CASSRGPSIYGSYEQYF	TGTGCCAGCAGCCGGGGGCCCAGTATCTACGGCTCCTACGAGCAGTACTTC
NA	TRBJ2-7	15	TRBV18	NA	CASSPGGRMGYEQYF	TGTGCCAGCTCACCAGGGGGCCGAATGGGTTACGAGCAGTACTTC
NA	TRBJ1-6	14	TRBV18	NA	CASAITANNSPLHF	TGTGCCAGCGCTATAACAGCCAATAATTCACCCCTCCACTTT
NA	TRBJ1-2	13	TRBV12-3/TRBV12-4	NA	CASSLGQNYGYTF	TGTGCCAGCAGCCTAGGACAGAACTATGGCTACACCTTC
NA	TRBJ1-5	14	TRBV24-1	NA	CATSGIQGNQPQHF	TGTGCCACCAGTGGCATCCAGGGCAATCAGCCCCAGCATTTT
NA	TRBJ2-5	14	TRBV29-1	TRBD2	CSVGGGIRQETQYF	TGCAGCGTTGGGGGAGGGATAAGACAAGAGACCCAGTACTTC